These 28 T cell receptor beta chains share one sample of origin, sequenced in a study of cytotoxic CD8 clonotypes in ibrutinib-treated CLL. Repertoires were generated with immunoSEQ multiplex PCR, while TCRdb's copy carries only in-frame clones and drops some. The sample lists roughly 160,000 clones, around 84% occurring once. The material sequenced was PBMCs, taken after 12 months of ibrutinib treatment. Every receptor here comes from a human donor with chronic lymphocytic leukemia.

Note on this clone: The same CDR3 is also encoded by other DNA sequences in this sample. This sequence joins TRBV11-3 and TRBJ2-3; D not certain. The germline CDR1 and CDR2 sequences are SGHNT and YENEEA. The CDR3 is 13 amino acids. V shed 5 bases and J shed 1 base, with 7 bases lying between them. Here the CDR3 DNA reads TGTGCCAGCAGCCACCGGGGCACAGATACGCAGTATTTT. It translates to CASSHRGTDTQYF.

The genes are TRBV19 and TRBJ1-5, with D possibly TRBD1 on 5 matching bases. Germline V gene data show CDR1 as LNHDA and CDR2 as SQIVND (reference sequence). V was cut by 5 bases and J by 1 base, with 9 bases left in between. The CDR3 loop spans 14 amino acids. The CDR3 loop is CASSWGSSNQPQHF. CDR3 nucleotides: TGTGCCAGTAGTTGGGGGAGCAGCAATCAGCCCCAGCATTTT.

This sequence joins TRBV25-1 and TRBJ2-3; 7 bases line up with TRBD2. The CDR3 totals 16 residues. Germline CDR1 is MGHDK and CDR2 is SYGVNS. Losses at the gene ends were 3 bases for V and 0 bases for J; bases not matched to a gene: 6. The CDR3 region is CASSDLRGLSTDTQYF. CDR3 DNA: TGTGCCAGCAGTGATTTGCGGGGGTTAAGCACAGATACGCAGTATTTT. The whole variable domain, remainder taken from reference TRBV25-1 and TRBJ2-3, is EADIYQTPRYLVIGTGKKITLECSQTMGHDKMYWYQQDPGMELHLIHYSYGVNSTEKGDLSSESTVSRIRTEHFPLTLESARPSHTSQYLCASSDLRGLSTDTQYFGPGTRLTVL.

The chain recombines TRBV7-2 with TRBJ1-2, with D uncertain. Per germline, CDR1 SGHTA and CDR2 FQGNSA. The CDR3 consists of 12 residues. V lost 1 base to trimming and J lost 8 bases, with 8 bases between them. The DNA of the CDR3 is TGTGCCAGCAGCTTAGGTCCGGGGGGCTACACCTTC. This gives the protein CASSLGPGGYTF.

This clone showed up just a few times. The chain recombines TRBV2 with TRBJ1-1, with no clear D. Trimming pared 5 bases from V and 8 bases from J, leaving 3 bases between. This CDR3 spans 9 amino acids. Germline assignment: CDR1 SNHLY and CDR2 FYNNEI. For the CDR3, the DNA is TGTGCCAGCAGTAGAGAAGCTTTCTTT. It is translated as CASSREAFF.

The chain carries TRBV28 and TRBJ2-7; 8 bases match TRBD1. This CDR3 comprises 12 residues. Germline CDR1 and CDR2: MDHEN and SYDVKM. V lost 3 bases to trimming and J lost 12 bases; unmatched junction nucleotides: 7. The CDR3 nucleotides are TGTGCCAGCAGTTTCCGTACGGGGACAGGGTACTTC. It specifies CASSFRTGTGYF.

The chain couples TRBV18 to TRBJ1-2; D perhaps matches TRBD1 (6 bases). CDR1 and CDR2 from the germline V gene are KGHSH and LQKENI. CDR3 size: 16 residues. Deletions cut 6 bases from V and 4 bases from J, with 21 bases between. The CDR3 protein is CASSPSEGGASYGYTF. The CDR3 DNA reads as TGTGCCAGCTCGCCTTCGGAGGGGGGCGCGTCCTATGGCTACACCTTC.

The rearrangement links TRBV18 to TRBJ1-1; a possible D gene is TRBD1 (6 bases). Trimming removed 1 base from V and 1 base from J, with 10 bases in between. CDR1 is KGHSH and CDR2 is LQKENI in the germline V gene. The CDR3 totals 15 residues. As DNA, the CDR3 is TGTGCCAGCTCACCACAGGGGGGTAGGAACACTGAAGCTTTCTTT. As protein: CASSPQGGRNTEAFF.

The chain combines TRBV4-1 with TRBJ1-5; possible D gene TRBD1, 6 bases. CDR3 length: 16 residues. Trimming shortened V by 0 bases and J by 2 bases, and 11 bases separated the two germline ends. Per germline, CDR1 MGHRA and CDR2 YSYEKL. CDR3: CASSQERGGRNQPQHF. The CDR3 bases are TGCGCCAGCAGCCAAGAACGCGGGGGGCGCAATCAGCCCCAGCATTTT.

The rearrangement uses TRBV27 and TRBJ2-3, with 7 positions matching TRBD2. Germline values: CDR1 MNHEY, CDR2 SMNVEV (reference sequence). J was trimmed by 3 bases and V by 7 bases; bases with no gene match: 16. CDR3 length equals 17 residues. CDR3 sequence: CASKDNLGFGGTDTQYF. The CDR3 bases are TGTGCCAGCAAAGACAACCTAGGTTTCGGGGGGACAGATACGCAGTATTTT.

The chain employs TRBV7-9 and TRBJ2-3, with 9 positions matching TRBD2. Germline CDR1 and CDR2: SEHNR and FQNEAQ (reference sequence). J gave up 5 bases and V 5 bases, and 14 bases lay outside the gene matches. The CDR3 runs to 17 residues. CDR3 loop: CASSSRGGRALRDTQYF. As DNA, the CDR3 is TGTGCCAGCAGCAGTAGGGGCGGGAGGGCCCTCAGAGATACGCAGTATTTT.

This clone was observed many times. The chain is built from TRBV7-2 and TRBJ2-7; tentative D call: TRBD2 (7 bases). CDR1 and CDR2 (germline): SGHTA, FQGNSA. The CDR3 spans 16 residues. V lost 1 base, J lost 4 bases, and 17 bases lay in between. The CDR3 sequence: CASSLEGGATRYEQYF. The CDR3 bases are TGTGCCAGCAGCTTAGAGGGGGGGGCTACGAGGTACGAGCAGTACTTC.

The chain joins TRBV18 to TRBJ1-6; 8 nucleotides match TRBD1. The CDR3 loop spans 15 amino acids. V trimming: 2 bases; J trimming: 5 bases; junction bases outside the gene matches: 2. Germline V gene lookup returns CDR1 KGHSH and CDR2 LQKENI. In DNA form, the CDR3 reads TGTGCCAGCTCACCATCGACAGGGGATAATTCACCCCTCCACTTT. Translating it yields CASSPSTGDNSPLHF.

Only one count was recorded for this clone. This chain links TRBV7-2 with TRBJ1-2, with D unresolved. The V end lost 6 bases, the J end lost 7 bases, and 15 bases lay between the germline ends. The CDR3 loop spans 13 amino acids. CDR1 SGHTA and CDR2 FQGNSA come from the germline V gene. The CDR3, as DNA: TGTGCCAGCAGAGCAGCGGTACTGGGTGGCTACACCTTC. It encodes CASRAAVLGGYTF. The full variable domain, completed using reference TRBV7-2 and TRBJ1-2, is GAGVSQSPSNKVTEKGKDVELRCDPISGHTALYWYRQSLGQGLEFLIYFQGNSAPDKSGLPSDRFSAERTGGSVSTLTIQRTQQEDSAVYLCASRAAVLGGYTFGSGTRLTVV.

This sequence joins TRBV27 and TRBJ1-1; weak D call: TRBD1 (6 bases). Trimming removed 3 bases from V and 7 bases from J, with 15 bases in between. CDR3 size: 14 residues. Germline assignment: CDR1 MNHEY and CDR2 SMNVEV (reference sequence). CDR3 amino acids: CASSFQPGVGEAFF. DNA of the CDR3: TGTGCCAGCAGTTTTCAGCCAGGGGTAGGTGAAGCTTTCTTT.

V gene TRBV7-8 combines with J gene TRBJ2-5; 7 bases are a match to TRBD1. The CDR3 extends over 15 amino acids. Looked up from germline, CDR1 is SGHVS and CDR2 is FQNEAQ. V lost 2 bases and J lost 9; bases outside the gene matches: 12. The CDR3 DNA reads as TGTGCCAGCAGCTTACCTCACAGGGGCGAAGGGTCCCAGTACTTC. Protein sequence: CASSLPHRGEGSQYF.

The chain employs TRBV7-2 and TRBJ2-2, with D uncertain. V lost 0 bases and J 5 bases, leaving 4 bases between the germline ends. The CDR3 consists of 13 residues. Germline V gives CDR1 SGHTA, CDR2 FQGNSA. CDR3 coding DNA: TGTGCCAGCAGCTTAGCGTGGACCGGGGAGCTGTTTTTT. Amino acids: CASSLAWTGELFF.

The J gene is TRBJ2-7, the V gene TRBV6-6, with 10 bases that match TRBD2. The CDR3 spans 14 residues. Germline V lookup: CDR1 MNHNY, CDR2 SVGAGI (reference sequence). Germline trimming cut 3 bases from V and 4 bases from J; bases unmatched to any gene: 3. CDR3 bases: TGTGCCAGCAGTTATTCAGCGGGAGGGTACGAGCAGTACTTC. This translates into CASSYSAGGYEQYF.

This clone was observed a handful of times. CDR3 nucleotide sequence: TGTGCCAGCAGCTTTTGGGGGGGCCAAGAGACCCAGTACTTC. This codes for CASSFWGGQETQYF. The chain carries TRBV5-5 and TRBJ2-5; TRBD2 aligns across 7 bases. Germline V CDR1 and CDR2: SGHKS, YYEKEE (reference sequence). CDR3 size: 14 residues. The trim removed 2 bases at V and 1 base at J, leaving 2 bases unmatched.

The chain is built from TRBV28 and TRBJ1-2, with 7 bases that match TRBD1. CDR1 MDHEN and CDR2 SYDVKM come from the germline V gene. This CDR3 has 15 residues. V lost 5 bases to trimming and J lost 1 base; unmatched junction nucleotides: 7. The CDR3 coding sequence is TGTGCCAGCAGTCTCCGACAGGGTTTTAACTATGGCTACACCTTC. This codes for CASSLRQGFNYGYTF.

This clone was counted only a few times. The chain couples TRBV6-1 to TRBJ1-2, with D tentatively TRBD1 (6 bases). Germline loops: CDR1 MNHNS, CDR2 SASEGT. The CDR3 sequence is 14 residues long. The V end was cut by 5 bases, the J end by 2 bases, with 12 bases between. The DNA of the CDR3 is TGTGCCAGCAGTCCAGGGGTTTTAAACTATGGCTACACCTTC. Translated, it gives CASSPGVLNYGYTF.

This clone was picked up a small number of times. The rearrangement links TRBV5-5 to TRBJ1-5, with no clear D. Trimming took off 1 base at V and 7 bases at J, with 12 bases between the two ends. This CDR3 is built from 14 residues. The V gene's germline CDR1 is SGHKS and CDR2 YYEKEE (reference sequence). The CDR3 bases are TGTGCCAGCAGCTTGTTTAGCGAGGACCAGCCCCAGCATTTT. It is translated as CASSLFSEDQPQHF. The full variable domain, its missing parts supplied by reference TRBV5-5 and TRBJ1-5, is DAGVTQSPTHLIKTRGQQVTLRCSPISGHKSVSWYQQVLGQGPQFIFQYYEKEERGRGNFPDRFSARQFPNYSSELNVNALLLGDSALYLCASSLFSEDQPQHFGDGTRLSIL.

The count of this clone is one. This chain joins TRBV9 and TRBJ2-1; D may be TRBD1 (6 bases). There are 15 residues in the CDR3. Trimming cost V 0 bases and J 5 bases, with 12 bases left between them. Per the germline V gene, CDR1 is SGDLS and CDR2 is YYNGEE. This CDR3 is CASSVGAGAHNEQFF. CDR3 in DNA: TGTGCCAGCAGCGTAGGGGCAGGGGCCCACAATGAGCAGTTCTTC. The whole variable domain, remainder taken from reference TRBV9 and TRBJ2-1, is DSGVTQTPKHLITATGQRVTLRCSPRSGDLSVYWYQQSLDQGLQFLIQYYNGEERAKGNILERFSAQQFPDLHSELNLSSLELGDSALYFCASSVGAGAHNEQFFGPGTRLTVL.

DNA of the CDR3: TGTGCCAGCTCCCTGCGTGGGGGGAGGTCCACCGGGGAGCTGTTTTTT. Protein product: CASSLRGGRSTGELFF. V usage is TRBV6-6 and J usage is TRBJ2-2; D might be TRBD2 (6 bases). This CDR3 has 16 amino acids. Trimming cost V 8 bases and J 4 bases, with 20 bases left between them. The germline V gene has CDR1 MNHNY and CDR2 SVGAGI (reference sequence).

The rearrangement links TRBV28 to TRBJ1-1, with 9 bases lining up with TRBD1. V lost 6 bases and J lost 0; bases outside the gene matches: 8. The CDR3 runs to 16 residues. In germline, CDR1 is MDHEN, CDR2 SYDVKM. The CDR3 loop is CASRRQGGDMNTEAFF. As DNA, the CDR3 is TGTGCCAGCAGGCGACAGGGGGGCGACATGAACACTGAAGCTTTCTTT.

This clone has just a few counts. J is TRBJ2-7 and V is TRBV4-3, with 11 bases that match TRBD1. Per germline, CDR1 LGHNA and CDR2 YSLEER. The CDR3 covers 17 residues. The junction had 9 bases not matched to a gene; V was cut back by 4 bases and J by 1 base. The CDR3 bases are TGCGCCAGCAGCCGAAAAACCGGGACAGGGGGTTCCTACGAGCAGTACTTC. Protein: CASSRKTGTGGSYEQYF.

The chain is built from TRBV4-3 and TRBJ2-1; the D gene is possibly TRBD2 (5 bases). This CDR3 contains 13 residues. V was clipped by 4 bases and J by 7 bases, with 11 bases between them. Germline V gene sequence: CDR1 LGHNA, CDR2 YSLEER. The CDR3 loop is CASSLGGGNEQFF. The CDR3 bases are TGCGCCAGCAGCCTCGGAGGTGGGAATGAGCAGTTCTTC.

V usage is TRBV6-6 and J usage is TRBJ2-7; the D gene is possibly TRBD2 (7 bases). Germline CDR1 and CDR2: MNHNY and SVGAGI (reference sequence). Trimming stripped 10 bases from V and 2 bases from J, with 12 bases between. This CDR3 comprises 12 residues. CDR3 sequence (DNA): TGTGCCATCTACGGGGGGCCCTACGAGCAGTACTTC. Encoded protein: CAIYGGPYEQYF.